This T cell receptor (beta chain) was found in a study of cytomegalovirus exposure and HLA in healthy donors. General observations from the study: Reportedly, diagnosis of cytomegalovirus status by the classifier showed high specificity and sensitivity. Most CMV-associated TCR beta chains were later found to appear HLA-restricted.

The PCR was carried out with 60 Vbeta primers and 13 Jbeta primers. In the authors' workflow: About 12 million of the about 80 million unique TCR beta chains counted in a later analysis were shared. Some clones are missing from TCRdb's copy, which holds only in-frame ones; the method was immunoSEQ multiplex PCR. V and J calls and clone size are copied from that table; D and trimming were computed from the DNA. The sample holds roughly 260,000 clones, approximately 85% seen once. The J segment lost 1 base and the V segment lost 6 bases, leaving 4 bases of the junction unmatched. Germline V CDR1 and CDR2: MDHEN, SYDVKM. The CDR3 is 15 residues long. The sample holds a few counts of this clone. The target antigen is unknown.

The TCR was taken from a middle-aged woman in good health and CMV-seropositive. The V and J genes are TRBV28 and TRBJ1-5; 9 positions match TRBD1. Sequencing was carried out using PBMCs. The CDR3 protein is CASSPGQGSNQPQHF. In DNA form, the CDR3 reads TGTGCCAGCAGCCCGGGACAGGGCAGCAATCAGCCCCAGCATTTT.